Below are 9 T cell receptor beta chains sequenced from a single sample in a study of identical twins. Each CDR3 protein gets one entry after TCRdb re-called the 5' RACE reads with MiXCR. The repertoire has approximately 620,000 distinct CDR3 sequences, around 8.6% of them found once; the top ten carry 0.75% to 1%. The sample was also reused in another study, on yellow fever vaccine responses in identical twins.

What was sequenced was PBMCs. These receptors were collected from a young woman in good health.

Ten or more counts support this clonotype. CDR3 nucleotides: TGTGCCAGCAAACCCTCAGCAGAATCGAACACAGATACGCAGTATTTT. Translated: CASKPSAESNTDTQYF. The V gene is TRBV12-3 or TRBV12-4, the J gene TRBJ2-3; D unresolved. The CDR3 runs to 16 residues. Trimming removed 7 bases at V and 2 bases at J, with 19 bases between.

This clonotype was observed at least ten times. The chain combines TRBV5-1 with TRBJ2-1; TRBD1 agrees at 8 bases. V trimming: 1 base; J trimming: 3 bases; junction bases outside the gene matches: 6. Germline loops: CDR1 SGHRS, CDR2 YFSETQ. The CDR3 contains 16 residues. The DNA of the CDR3 is TGCGCCAGCAGCTTGATCCGGGACAGGAACTACAATGAGCAGTTCTTC. Translated, it gives CASSLIRDRNYNEQFF.

Only a few counts were recorded for this clonotype. V usage is TRBV7-2 and J usage is TRBJ2-2, with 7 bases aligning to TRBD2. V was clipped by 2 bases and J by 5 bases; unmatched bases: 8. The CDR3 runs 16 residues. Germline CDR1 reads SGHTA; CDR2 reads FQGNSA. This chain's CDR3 is CASSLHSGIGTGELFF. DNA of the CDR3: TGTGCCAGCAGCTTACACAGCGGGATTGGGACCGGGGAGCTGTTTTTT. Variable domain in full (rest from reference TRBV7-2 and TRBJ2-2): GAGVSQSPSNKVTEKGKDVELRCDPISGHTALYWYRQSLGQGLEFLIYFQGNSAPDKSGLPSDRFSAERTGGSVSTLTIQRTQQEDSAVYLCASSLHSGIGTGELFFGEGSRLTVL.

In its sample, this clonotype was seen a few times. The chain couples TRBV5-1 to TRBJ2-5; 7 bases are a match to TRBD1. Germline lookup yields CDR1 SGHRS and CDR2 YFSETQ. The length of the CDR3 is 18 residues. Germline trimming cut 3 bases from V and 4 bases from J; bases unmatched to any gene: 18. The DNA of the CDR3 is TGCGCCAGCAGCTCCCTGCTCTTGTCGTCACAGGGGACAGAGACCCAGTACTTC. Translation: CASSSLLLSSQGTETQYF.

The chain employs TRBV29-1 and TRBJ2-2, with 7 bases matching TRBD1. The CDR3 loop spans 14 amino acids. The germline V gene encodes CDR1 SQVTM and CDR2 ANQGSEA. Trimming took 6 bases from V and 2 from J; bases not matched to a gene: 6. The CDR3 region has the DNA TGCAGCGTCAAACAGGGGACCAACACCGGGGAGCTGTTTTTT. It codes for CSVKQGTNTGELFF.

This clonotype was found a few times. The rearrangement joins TRBV3-1 to TRBJ2-3; TRBD2 agrees at 8 bases. CDR3 length: 13 amino acids. V shed 1 base and J 11 bases; nucleotides not matched to a gene: 5. Germline V CDR1 and CDR2: LGHDT, YNNKEL (reference sequence). CDR3 protein: CASSQGTSYGQYF. CDR3 in DNA: TGTGCCAGCAGCCAAGGGACTAGCTATGGGCAGTATTTT.

With respect to this clonotype: The germline gene is not matched at one end of the junction; a read error may be the cause. The J gene is TRBJ2-1, the V gene TRBV6-2 or TRBV6-3; TRBD2 might be the D (6 bases). The CDR3 consists of 15 residues. Germline V gene data show CDR1 as MNHEY and CDR2 as SVGEGT. The CDR3 loop reads CASRSPGASYNEQLF. CDR3 nucleotides: TGTGCCAGCAGATCTCCGGGAGCCTCCTACAATGAGCAGCTCTTC.

This clonotype has ten or more counts. V is TRBV16 and J is TRBJ2-2; a weak D match, TRBD1 (5 bases). The CDR3 is 14 residues long. V lost 4 bases to trimming and J lost 7 bases, with 13 bases between them. CDR1 and CDR2 from the germline V gene are KGHSY and FQNENV. This CDR3 is CASSRGQANGELFF. In DNA, the CDR3 is TGTGCCAGCAGCCGGGGCCAGGCGAACGGGGAGCTGTTTTTT.

This clonotype was picked up a small number of times. V usage is TRBV3-1 and J usage is TRBJ1-5; no clear D gene. The CDR3 covers 15 residues. Germline CDR1 LGHDT, CDR2 YNNKEL (reference sequence). V was pared by 4 bases and J by 0 bases, with 10 bases between. The CDR3 DNA follows: TGTGCCAGCAGCCTCACACACAATAGCAATCAGCCCCAGCATTTT. This encodes CASSLTHNSNQPQHF.